The 6 T cell receptor beta chains given below trace back to one sample, sequenced in a study of human T cells and chemical hapten exposure. Time point in this sample: healthy volunteer bleed at 6 weeks. Unfractionated whole blood yielded total RNA. TCRdb recomputed calls from the RACE reads with MiXCR, one row per CDR3 protein. Counted here are some 65,000 distinct CDR3 sequences, about 5.7% occurring once; the ten biggest clones make up 3% to 4%. Sequencing was carried out using whole blood. The receptors stem from a female donor in good health. Some clones in this sample may be carry-over from other donors' samples.

This clonotype was counted many times. The chain combines TRBV25-1 with TRBJ2-5, with TRBD2 as a possible D gene (7 bases). Deletions cut 1 base from V and 0 bases from J, with 15 bases between. The length of the CDR3 is 17 residues. CDR1 and CDR2 from the germline V gene are MGHDK and SYGVNS. Here the CDR3 reads CASSESAERDNQETQYF. The CDR3, as DNA: TGTGCCAGCAGTGAATCAGCCGAGCGGGACAACCAAGAGACCCAGTACTTC.

This rearrangement joins TRBV25-1 to TRBJ2-3; D gene ambiguous. CDR3 length: 14 amino acids. Between the trimmed V and J ends, which lost 2 bases and 0 bases, there was a span of 6 bases. Germline V gene lookup returns CDR1 MGHDK and CDR2 SYGVNS. The CDR3 nucleotides read TGTGCCAGCAGTGAAAAAGACAGCACAGATACGCAGTATTTT. It yields the protein CASSEKDSTDTQYF.

This sequence joins TRBV12-3 or TRBV12-4 and TRBJ1-2; TRBD1 might be the D (5 bases). V was clipped by 7 bases and J by 8 bases, with 23 bases between them. The CDR3 covers 15 residues. The CDR3: CASTLMGDAMGGYTF. Written as DNA, the CDR3 is TGTGCCAGCACTCTTATGGGGGACGCCATGGGAGGCTACACCTTC.

This clonotype was observed a few times. V gene TRBV7-2 combines with J gene TRBJ1-5; D is possibly TRBD1 (6 bases). Per the germline V gene, CDR1 is SGHTA and CDR2 is FQGNSA. CDR3 length equals 13 residues. The ends were cut back, 3 bases at V and 7 bases at J, with 10 bases in the middle. The CDR3: CASSLEQGQPQHF. CDR3 coding DNA: TGTGCCAGCAGCTTGGAACAGGGACAGCCCCAGCATTTT.

This clonotype has more than one count but fewer than ten. The J gene is TRBJ2-3, the V gene TRBV6-5; D uncertain. The germline V gene has CDR1 MNHEY and CDR2 SVGAGI. This CDR3 is built from 11 residues. V lost 9 bases to trimming and J lost 0 bases, with 4 bases between them. The CDR3 loop reads CARGSTDTQYF. The CDR3 DNA reads as TGTGCCAGGGGTAGCACAGATACGCAGTATTTT.

The table lists this clonotype with many counts. V and J are TRBV4-1 and TRBJ2-2; 14 bases agree with TRBD2. Germline V gene lookup returns CDR1 MGHRA and CDR2 YSYEKL. V was pared by 4 bases and J by 6 bases, with 7 bases of the junction left unmatched. The CDR3 sequence is 17 residues long. DNA of the CDR3: TGCGCCAGCAGCCCGGGACTAGCGGGAGTGACCGCCGGGGAGCTGTTTTTT. Protein product: CASSPGLAGVTAGELFF.